This TCR beta chain was documented in a study of beta chain features in type 1 diabetes. Study-wide context: Across every sample, over 100 million sorted cells were examined in total. Overall study results and limits: PCR, the amplification step, might favor shorter templates, equally in patients and controls. A moderate, significant TCRB CDR3 shortening appeared in type 1 diabetes across four CD4+ subsets. HLA influence on TCRB rearrangement stayed unresolved here.

Heparinised blood was drawn once per donor, averaging roughly 0.11 L. Note on this clone: Its target is not known.

Trimming pared 1 base from V and 8 bases from J, leaving 12 bases between. CDR1 SGHDN and CDR2 FVKESK come from the germline V gene. The CDR3 covers 15 residues. Expressed TCRB transcripts were sequenced, since all the RNA that had been isolated was reverse transcribed. The method was immunoSEQ multiplex PCR; TCRdb's version includes in-frame clones alone and lacks a portion of them. This sample yields some 120,000 clones, of which 17% are seen a single time; 2.6% belongs to the top ten. The chain joins TRBV14 to TRBJ1-6, with TRBD1 as a possible D gene (5 bases). Sequencing used central memory CD4+ T cells from blood. The source is a man younger than 30 with type 1 diabetes. The CDR3 DNA reads as TGTGCCAGCAGCCAAGGGGGGGGATCGGATTCACCCCTCCACTTT. Residues: CASSQGGGSDSPLHF. The entire variable domain, with the rest obtained from reference TRBV14 and TRBJ1-6, is as follows: EAGVTQFPSHSVIEKGQTVTLRCDPISGHDNLYWYRRVMGKEIKFLLHFVKESKQDESGMPNNRFLAERTGGTYSTLKVQPAELEDSGVYFCASSQGGGSDSPLHFGNGTRLTVT.